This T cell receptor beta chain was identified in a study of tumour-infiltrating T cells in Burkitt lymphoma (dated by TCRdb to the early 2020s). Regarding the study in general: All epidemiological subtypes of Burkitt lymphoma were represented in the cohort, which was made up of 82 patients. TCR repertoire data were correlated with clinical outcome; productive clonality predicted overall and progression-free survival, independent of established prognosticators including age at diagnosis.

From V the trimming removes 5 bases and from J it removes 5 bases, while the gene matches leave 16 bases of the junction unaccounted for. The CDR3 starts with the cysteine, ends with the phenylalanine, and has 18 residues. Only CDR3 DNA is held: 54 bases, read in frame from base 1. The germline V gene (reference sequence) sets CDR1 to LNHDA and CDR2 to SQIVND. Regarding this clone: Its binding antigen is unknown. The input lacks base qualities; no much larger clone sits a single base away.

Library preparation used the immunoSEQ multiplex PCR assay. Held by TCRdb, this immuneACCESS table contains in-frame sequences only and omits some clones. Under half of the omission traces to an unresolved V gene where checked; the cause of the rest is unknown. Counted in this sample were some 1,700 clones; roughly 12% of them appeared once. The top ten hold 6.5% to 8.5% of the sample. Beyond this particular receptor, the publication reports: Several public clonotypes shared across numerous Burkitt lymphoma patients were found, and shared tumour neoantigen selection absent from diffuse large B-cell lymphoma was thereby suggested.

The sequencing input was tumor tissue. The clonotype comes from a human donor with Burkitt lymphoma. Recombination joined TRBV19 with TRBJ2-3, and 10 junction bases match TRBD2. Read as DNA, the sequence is TGTGCCAGTAGTGTAGCCCTTGAGCTAGCGGGAGATGGAGATACGCAGTATTTT. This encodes CASSVALELAGDGDTQYF. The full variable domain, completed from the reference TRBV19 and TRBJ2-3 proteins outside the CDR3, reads DGGITQSPKYLFRKEGQNVTLSCEQNLNHDAMYWYRQDPGQGLRLIYYSQIVNDFQKGDIAEGYSVSREKKESFPLTVTSAQKNPTAFYLCASSVALELAGDGDTQYFGPGTRLTVL.